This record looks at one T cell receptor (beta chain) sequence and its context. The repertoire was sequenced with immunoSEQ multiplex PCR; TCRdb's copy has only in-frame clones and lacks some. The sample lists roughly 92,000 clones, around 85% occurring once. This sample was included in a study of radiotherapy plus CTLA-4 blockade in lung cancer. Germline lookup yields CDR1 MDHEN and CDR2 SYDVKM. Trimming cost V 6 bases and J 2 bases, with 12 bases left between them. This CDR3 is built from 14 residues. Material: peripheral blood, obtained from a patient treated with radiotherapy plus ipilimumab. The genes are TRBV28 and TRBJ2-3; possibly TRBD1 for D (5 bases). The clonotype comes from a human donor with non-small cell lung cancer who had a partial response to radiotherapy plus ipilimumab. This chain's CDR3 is CASSAAGITDTQYF. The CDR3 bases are TGTGCCAGCAGCGCAGCAGGGATCACAGATACGCAGTATTTT.